The 25 T cell receptor beta chains below were found in one sample sequenced in a study of cytomegalovirus exposure and HLA in healthy donors. Repertoires were generated with immunoSEQ multiplex PCR, while TCRdb's copy carries only in-frame clones and drops some. The data show some 73,000 clones, roughly 89% seen once. Sample: PBMCs. The source is a woman aged 18-35 years in good health and CMV-seropositive.

The chain couples TRBV5-6 to TRBJ1-5, with 11 bases fitting TRBD1. Germline assignment: CDR1 SGHDT and CDR2 YYEEEE. The CDR3 has 15 residues. V shed 0 bases, J shed 11 bases, and the junction held 7 bases outside the gene matches. CDR3 loop: CASSLAGQGAMSQHF. The CDR3 region has the DNA TGTGCCAGCAGCTTGGCTGGACAGGGGGCAATGTCCCAGCATTTT.

This clone was found a few times. The chain uses TRBV7-2 and TRBJ2-7, with no clear D. Germline V gene data show CDR1 as SGHTA and CDR2 as FQGNSA. This CDR3 has 12 residues. The ends were cut back, 1 base at V and 3 bases at J, with 4 bases in the middle. The CDR3 reads CASSLEYYEQYF. CDR3 sequence (DNA): TGTGCCAGCAGCTTAGAATACTACGAGCAGTACTTC.

The chain employs TRBV9 and TRBJ2-1; 9 bases line up with TRBD2. Germline V gene lookup returns CDR1 SGDLS and CDR2 YYNGEE. V lost 4 bases, J lost 15 bases, and 8 bases stayed unmatched. The CDR3 extends over 12 amino acids. The DNA for the CDR3 is TGTGCCAGCAGCCCTAGCGGGACTAGCAGGTTCTTC. Protein: CASSPSGTSRFF.

The rearrangement joins TRBV6-5 to TRBJ2-1; 7 nucleotides match TRBD2. V lost 5 bases to trimming and J lost 4 bases; unmatched junction nucleotides: 8. The CDR3 consists of 15 residues. CDR1 and CDR2 (germline): MNHEY, SVGAGI. The CDR3 here is CASSTGGVHYNEQFF. The CDR3 nucleotides read TGTGCCAGCAGTACGGGAGGTGTCCATTACAATGAGCAGTTCTTC.

The chain uses TRBV6-1 and TRBJ1-3; D possibly corresponds to TRBD1 (6 bases). The germline V gene has CDR1 MNHNS and CDR2 SASEGT. The V end was cut by 4 bases, the J end by 0 bases, with 13 bases between. This CDR3 is 16 amino acids long. The CDR3 here is CASSADSGSSGNTIYF. DNA for the CDR3: TGTGCCAGCAGTGCGGACAGTGGGAGCTCTGGAAACACCATATATTTT.

This clone was seen only a few times. The chain carries TRBV4-2 and TRBJ2-2; the match to TRBD2 covers 8 bases. The length of the CDR3 is 17 residues. V shed 1 base, J shed 4 bases, and the junction held 8 bases outside the gene matches. CDR1 is LGHNA and CDR2 is YNFKEQ in the germline V gene. CDR3 residues: CASSQGGTSSSTGELFF. The CDR3 DNA follows: TGTGCCAGCAGCCAAGGTGGGACTAGTAGTAGCACCGGGGAGCTGTTTTTT.

The genes are TRBV7-2 and TRBJ1-3, with D possibly matching TRBD1 (6 bases). V was cut by 5 bases and J by 8 bases, with 13 bases left in between. The CDR3 totals 13 residues. In germline, CDR1 is SGHTA, CDR2 FQGNSA. As DNA, the CDR3 is TGTGCCAGCAGCCCGGACAGAGGGGACACCATATATTTT. It specifies CASSPDRGDTIYF.

V usage is TRBV30 and J usage is TRBJ1-1; D remains unclear. V lost 2 bases and J 4 bases, leaving 17 bases between the germline ends. This CDR3 is built from 15 residues. CDR1 is GTSNPN, CDR2 SVGIG, per germline (reference sequence). The CDR3 protein is CAWSKPGLISTEAFF. In DNA form, the CDR3 reads TGTGCCTGGAGTAAGCCGGGTCTCATTTCCACTGAAGCTTTCTTT. The full variable domain, its missing parts supplied by reference TRBV30 and TRBJ1-1, is SQTIHQWPATLVQPVGSPLSLECTVEGTSNPNLYWYRQAAGRGLQLLFYSVGIGQISSEVPQNLSASRPQDRQFILSSKKLLLSDSGFYLCAWSKPGLISTEAFFGQGTRLTVV.

V and J are TRBV27 and TRBJ2-3, with TRBD2 matching 8 bases. J lost 6 bases, V lost 9 bases, and 14 bases had no gene match. The CDR3 length is 15 residues. Germline CDR1 MNHEY, CDR2 SMNVEV (reference sequence). CDR3 sequence reads: CASRNVAGPGDTQYF. CDR3 bases: TGTGCCAGTCGTAACGTAGCGGGGCCCGGGGATACGCAGTATTTT.

The chain uses TRBV7-2 and TRBJ1-4; TRBD1 matches at 8 bases. Germline V gives CDR1 SGHTA, CDR2 FQGNSA. V lost 4 bases to trimming and J lost 6 bases; unmatched junction nucleotides: 10. The CDR3 is 16 residues long. CDR3 DNA: TGTGCCAGCAGCTGGTCCCCCCAGGGGGCGGATGAAAAACTGTTTTTT. Translation: CASSWSPQGADEKLFF.

The V and J genes are TRBV7-8 and TRBJ2-1; 8 positions agree with TRBD1. V was pared by 0 bases and J by 1 base, with 2 bases of the junction left unmatched. The CDR3 has 16 residues. Germline values: CDR1 SGHVS, CDR2 FQNEAQ. This CDR3 reads CASSLARQGSYNEQFF. The DNA of the CDR3 is TGTGCCAGCAGCTTAGCGCGACAGGGGTCCTACAATGAGCAGTTCTTC.

The V gene is TRBV27, the J gene TRBJ2-3; tentatively, D is TRBD2 (5 bases). The germline V and J ends were trimmed by 5 bases and 7 bases, with 22 bases remaining between them. Germline CDR1 is MNHEY and CDR2 is SMNVEV (reference sequence). The CDR3 consists of 16 residues. The CDR3 DNA sequence: TGTGCCAGCAGTCCTGATTCCGCCGGGATTAGCTATACGCAGTATTTT. It codes for CASSPDSAGISYTQYF.

CDR3 nucleotide sequence: TGTGCCACCAGCCAGGGGACTAGCGGATACAATGAGCAGTTCTTC. Its translation: CATSQGTSGYNEQFF. The rearrangement joins TRBV15 to TRBJ2-1; 11 bases match TRBD2. The CDR3 covers 15 residues. J gave up 4 bases and V 5 bases, and 4 bases lay outside the gene matches. CDR1 LNHNV and CDR2 YYDKDF come from the germline V gene (reference sequence). Combining the CDR3 with reference TRBV15 and TRBJ2-1 gives the whole variable domain DAMVIQNPRYQVTQFGKPVTLSCSQTLNHNVMYWYQQKSSQAPKLLFHYYDKDFNNEADTPDNFQSRRPNTSFCFLDIRSPGLGDTAMYLCATSQGTSGYNEQFFGPGTRLTVL.

This clone was observed a single time. The CDR3 DNA sequence: TGTGCCAGCAACAAAGAGGGTTCGACTCAGCCCCAGCATTTT. Translating it yields CASNKEGSTQPQHF. This chain uses TRBV27 with TRBJ1-5; D unresolved. Trimming removed 7 bases at V and 6 bases at J, with 16 bases between. CDR3 length: 14 amino acids. The germline gives CDR1 MNHEY, CDR2 SMNVEV (reference sequence).

V and J are TRBV6-5 and TRBJ2-3; TRBD1 agrees at 8 bases. The CDR3 totals 15 residues. V trimming: 6 bases; J trimming: 6 bases; junction bases outside the gene matches: 11. CDR1 is MNHEY and CDR2 is SVGAGI in the germline V gene. CDR3 in DNA: TGTGCCAGCAGGATTGGACAGGGAGAAACGGATACGCAGTATTTT. Amino acids: CASRIGQGETDTQYF.

This clone was seen just once. The chain links TRBV2 to TRBJ2-6; 7 nucleotides match TRBD1. The CDR3 totals 16 residues. Looked up from germline, CDR1 is SNHLY and CDR2 is FYNNEI. The trim removed 4 bases at V and 2 bases at J, leaving 5 bases unmatched. DNA for the CDR3: TGTGCCAGCAGTGGTAAAACAGGGGCTGGGGCCAACGTCCTGACTTTC. It translates to CASSGKTGAGANVLTF.

The rearrangement uses TRBV2 and TRBJ1-1; D may be TRBD1 (5 bases). Germline values: CDR1 SNHLY, CDR2 FYNNEI. V gave up 6 bases and J gave up 1 base, with 9 bases separating them. CDR3 length equals 13 residues. CDR3 sequence reads: CASRFRGNTEAFF. CDR3 DNA: TGTGCCAGCAGATTTAGGGGGAACACTGAAGCTTTCTTT.

This chain uses TRBV9 with TRBJ1-1; weak D call: TRBD1 (5 bases). Trimming removed 4 bases from V and 6 bases from J, with 13 bases in between. Germline V CDR1 and CDR2: SGDLS, YYNGEE. The CDR3 runs to 13 residues. CDR3 nucleotide sequence: TGTGCCAGCAGCTCCCCGGGGGACTCTGAAGCTTTCTTT. It encodes CASSSPGDSEAFF.

The rearrangement uses TRBV7-9 and TRBJ1-2, with 8 bases aligning to TRBD1. CDR3 length: 17 amino acids. V dropped 3 bases and J dropped 5; count of bases not matched to a gene: 14. Germline V gene sequence: CDR1 SEHNR, CDR2 FQNEAQ (reference sequence). The CDR3 is CASSFPGTGSLRYGYTF. The DNA for the CDR3 is TGTGCCAGCAGCTTCCCCGGGACAGGAAGTTTGAGATATGGCTACACCTTC.

This chain uses TRBV11-2 with TRBJ2-1, with TRBD2 identical over 8 bases. Germline V gene data show CDR1 as SGHAT and CDR2 as FQNNGV. The CDR3 has 17 amino acids. V lost 3 bases and J lost 5; bases outside the gene matches: 12. This CDR3 is CASSFQPGLGTDNEQFF. The CDR3 DNA reads as TGTGCCAGCAGCTTTCAACCGGGACTAGGTACCGACAATGAGCAGTTCTTC.

The CDR3 DNA reads TGTGCCAGCAGCCCAACGGGGACAGACCCTAGGTATGGCTACACCTTC. It yields the protein CASSPTGTDPRYGYTF. J is TRBJ1-2 and V is TRBV11-2; TRBD1 agrees at 7 bases. CDR1 SGHAT and CDR2 FQNNGV come from the germline V gene. The length of the CDR3 is 16 residues. The V segment lost 5 bases and the J segment 5 bases; nucleotides outside the gene matches: 14.

V and J are TRBV6-5 and TRBJ2-1, with D uncertain. Germline CDR1 is MNHEY and CDR2 is SVGAGI. The CDR3 totals 14 residues. Trimming pared 5 bases from V and 3 bases from J, leaving 11 bases between. The CDR3 spells CASSPAPGYNEQFF. In DNA form, the CDR3 reads TGTGCCAGCAGTCCGGCCCCAGGCTACAATGAGCAGTTCTTC.

This chain connects TRBV19 to TRBJ2-4; D is uncertain. The germline gives CDR1 LNHDA, CDR2 SQIVND (reference sequence). Trimming left V 3 bases short and J 0 bases short, with 6 bases between. CDR3 length equals 14 residues. This CDR3 is CASSITLAKNIQYF. The CDR3 DNA is TGTGCCAGTAGTATCACTCTAGCCAAAAACATTCAGTACTTC.

The chain is built from TRBV4-3 and TRBJ1-2; no clear D. The ends were cut back, 0 bases at V and 2 bases at J, with 10 bases in the middle. CDR3 length: 15 residues. Germline V gene lookup returns CDR1 LGHNA and CDR2 YSLEER. DNA for the CDR3: TGCGCCAGCAGCCAAGATAGCGGCAGCAACTATGGCTACACCTTC. Translation gives CASSQDSGSNYGYTF.

The chain carries TRBV11-3 and TRBJ1-2; the match to TRBD1 covers 7 bases. CDR3 length equals 13 residues. In germline, CDR1 is SGHNT, CDR2 YENEEA. J gave up 4 bases and V 3 bases, and 2 bases lay outside the gene matches. The CDR3 DNA follows: TGTGCCAGCAGCTTTTCAGGGGGCTATGGCTACACCTTC. As protein: CASSFSGGYGYTF.